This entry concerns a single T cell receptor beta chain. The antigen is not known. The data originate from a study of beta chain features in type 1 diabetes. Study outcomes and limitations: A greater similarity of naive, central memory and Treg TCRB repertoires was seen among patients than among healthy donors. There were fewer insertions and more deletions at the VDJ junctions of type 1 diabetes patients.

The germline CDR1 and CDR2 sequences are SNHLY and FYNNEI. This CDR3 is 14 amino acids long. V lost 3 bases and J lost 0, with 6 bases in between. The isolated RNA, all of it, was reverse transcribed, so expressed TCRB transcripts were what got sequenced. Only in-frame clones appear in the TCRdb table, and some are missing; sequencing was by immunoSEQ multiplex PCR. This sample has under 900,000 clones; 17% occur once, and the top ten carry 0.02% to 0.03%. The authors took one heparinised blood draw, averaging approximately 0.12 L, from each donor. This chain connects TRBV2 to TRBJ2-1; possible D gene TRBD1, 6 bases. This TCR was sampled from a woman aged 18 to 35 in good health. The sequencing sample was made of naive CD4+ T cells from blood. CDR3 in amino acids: CASSDRGSYNEQFF. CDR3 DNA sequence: TGTGCCAGCAGTGACAGGGGCTCCTACAATGAGCAGTTCTTC.